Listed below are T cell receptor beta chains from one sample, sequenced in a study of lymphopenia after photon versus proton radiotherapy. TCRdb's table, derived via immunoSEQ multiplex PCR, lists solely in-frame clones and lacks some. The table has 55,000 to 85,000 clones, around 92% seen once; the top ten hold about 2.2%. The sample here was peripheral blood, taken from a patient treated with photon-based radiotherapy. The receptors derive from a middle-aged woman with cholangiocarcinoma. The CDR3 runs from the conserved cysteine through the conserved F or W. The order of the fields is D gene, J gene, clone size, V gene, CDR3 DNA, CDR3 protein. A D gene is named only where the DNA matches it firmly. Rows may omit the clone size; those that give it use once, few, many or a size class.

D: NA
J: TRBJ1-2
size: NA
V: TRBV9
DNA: TGTGCCAGCAGCACCCGGGCCTATGGCTACACCTTC
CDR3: CASSTRAYGYTF

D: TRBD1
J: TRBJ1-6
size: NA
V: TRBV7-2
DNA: TGTGCCAGCAGCCCCGCGACAGGGCGGTATAATTCACCCCTCCACTTT
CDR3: CASSPATGRYNSPLHF

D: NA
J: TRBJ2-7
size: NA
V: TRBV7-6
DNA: TGTGCCAGCAGCGCTGGCTTACCTACCTACGAGCAGTACTTC
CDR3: CASSAGLPTYEQYF

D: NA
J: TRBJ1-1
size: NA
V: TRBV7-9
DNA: TGTGCCAGCAGCTCTATCTCAGGGTCAGGGACTGAAGCTTTCTTT
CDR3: CASSSISGSGTEAFF

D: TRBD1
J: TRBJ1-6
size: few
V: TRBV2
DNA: TGTGCCAGCAGGAGGGCAGGGGGCGAGTCACCCCTCCACTTT
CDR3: CASRRAGGESPLHF

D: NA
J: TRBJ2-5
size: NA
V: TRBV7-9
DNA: TGTGCCAGCAGGAAAGACCCCGGGGGGCTAGAGACCCAGTACTTC
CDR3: CASRKDPGGLETQYF

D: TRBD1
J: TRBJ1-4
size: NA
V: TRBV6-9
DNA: TGTGCCAGCAGTTATAGGACCGGACAGGGTAGAGAGGCAACTAATGAAAAACTGTTTTTT
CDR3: CASSYRTGQGREATNEKLFF

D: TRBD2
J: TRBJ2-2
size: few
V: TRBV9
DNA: TGTGCCAGCAGCGTCTCTAGCGGGAGGACCGGGGAGCTGTTTTTT
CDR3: CASSVSSGRTGELFF

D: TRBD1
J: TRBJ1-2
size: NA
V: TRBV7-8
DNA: TGTGCCAGCAGCCGTCAGGGGGCGAACTATGGCTACACCTTC
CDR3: CASSRQGANYGYTF

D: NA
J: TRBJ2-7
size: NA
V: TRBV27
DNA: TGTGCCAGCAGTTTAATAGGGGGACAACCTTACGAGCAGTACTTC
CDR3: CASSLIGGQPYEQYF

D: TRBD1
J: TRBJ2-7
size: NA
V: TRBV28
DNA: TGTGCCAGCAGTTACGGGACAGGGAGGAGGAGGACCTACGAGCAGTACTTC
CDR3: CASSYGTGRRRTYEQYF

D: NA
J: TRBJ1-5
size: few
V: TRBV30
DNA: TGTGCCTGGAGTATGCCCAATCAGCCCCAGCATTTT
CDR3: CAWSMPNQPQHF

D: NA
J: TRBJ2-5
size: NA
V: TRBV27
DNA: TGTGCCAGCGGAAAAGCCGACCAAGAGACCCAGTACTTC
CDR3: CASGKADQETQYF

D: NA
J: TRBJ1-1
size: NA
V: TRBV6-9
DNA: TGTGCCAGCAGGGGACGGGGGGCAACTGAAGCTTTCTTT
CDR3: CASRGRGATEAFF

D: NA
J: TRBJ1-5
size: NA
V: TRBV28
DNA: TGTGCCAGCTCGAGGGGGTATAGCAATCAGCCCCAGCATTTT
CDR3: CASSRGYSNQPQHF

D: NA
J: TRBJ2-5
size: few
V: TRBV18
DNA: TGTGCCAGCTCACCAGGCCCTCAAGAGACCCAGTACTTC
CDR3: CASSPGPQETQYF

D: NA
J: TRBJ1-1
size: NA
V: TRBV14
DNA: TGTGCCAGCAGCCAAGTCAGGGGCCCTGAAGCTTTCTTT
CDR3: CASSQVRGPEAFF

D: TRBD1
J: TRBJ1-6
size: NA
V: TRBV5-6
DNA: TGTGCCAGCAGATCCCGGGACAGTTATTCTGCACCCCTCCACTTT
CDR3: CASRSRDSYSAPLHF

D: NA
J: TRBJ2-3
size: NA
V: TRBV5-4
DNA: TGTGCCAGCAGCTCGGGACCGACTACGCAGTATTTT
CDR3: CASSSGPTTQYF